A single sample is the source of the 22 T cell receptor beta chains below, sequenced in a study of T cells in Graves' hyperthyroidism and ophthalmopathy. Authors of the study amplified TCR beta CDR3 regions from RNA transcripts. The HTBI primer set served for first-round RT-PCR of the TCR CDR3. TCRdb analysed the multiplex PCR reads with MiXCR anew, one entry per CDR3 protein. The sample lists 500,000 to 650,000 distinct CDR3 sequences, around 15% occurring once. Source material: blood. Every receptor here comes from a woman in her thirties or forties with Graves' hyperthyroidism.

This clonotype was detected ten times or more. This chain uses TRBV6-2 or TRBV6-3 with TRBJ2-1; D is possibly TRBD1 (5 bases). Germline V CDR1 and CDR2: MNHEY, SVGEGT. The CDR3 totals 16 residues. Trimming pared 4 bases from V and 0 bases from J, leaving 13 bases between. The CDR3: CASSSGFLSSYNEQFF. CDR3 sequence (DNA): TGTGCCAGCAGTTCAGGGTTTTTGAGCTCCTACAATGAGCAGTTCTTC.

The chain couples TRBV7-9 to TRBJ2-5, with D perhaps assigned TRBD1 or TRBD2 (5 bases each). The CDR3 is 16 residues long. Germline CDR1 reads SEHNR; CDR2 reads FQNEAQ (reference sequence). V lost 6 bases, J lost 7 bases, and 24 bases lay in between. This CDR3 reads CASRPWASRDQGTQYF. CDR3 sequence (DNA): TGTGCCAGCAGACCCTGGGCTAGCAGGGACCAGGGGACCCAGTACTTC. The full variable domain, with the rest looked up from reference TRBV7-9 and TRBJ2-5, is DTGVSQNPRHKITKRGQNVTFRCDPISEHNRLYWYRQTLGQGPEFLTYFQNEAQLEKSRLLSDRFSAERPKGSFSTLEIQRTEQGDSAMYLCASRPWASRDQGTQYFGPGTRLLVL.

This clonotype has a handful of counts. This chain joins TRBV14 and TRBJ2-7; the D gene is possibly TRBD2 (6 bases). V was pared by 1 base and J by 7 bases, with 17 bases between. CDR1 and CDR2 from the germline V gene are SGHDN and FVKESK. The CDR3 is 15 residues long. CDR3: CASSQAHSLGGEQYF. DNA for the CDR3: TGTGCCAGCAGCCAAGCTCACTCTTTAGGAGGGGAGCAGTACTTC.

This chain joins TRBV19 and TRBJ1-1; the D gene is possibly TRBD1 (6 bases). V lost 4 bases to trimming and J lost 2 bases, with 17 bases between them. This CDR3 has 16 amino acids. CDR1 is LNHDA and CDR2 is SQIVND in the germline V gene (reference sequence). CDR3 protein: CASSRTAGTTNTEAFF. The CDR3 region has the DNA TGTGCCAGTAGTAGAACCGCCGGGACAACTAACACTGAAGCTTTCTTT.

This clonotype came up a few times. In DNA form, the CDR3 reads TGTGCCACCGCCGGACTAGCGGGAGCCGGGGAGCTGTTTTTT. Translating gives CATAGLAGAGELFF. The chain employs TRBV24-1 and TRBJ2-2; 13 bases match TRBD2. The length of the CDR3 is 14 residues. CDR1 is KGHDR and CDR2 is SFDVKD in the germline V gene. V was pared by 9 bases and J by 6 bases, with 3 bases of the junction left unmatched.

There are many counts of this clonotype. J is TRBJ1-1 and V is TRBV5-1, with 8 bases matching TRBD1. The length of the CDR3 is 16 residues. Germline assignment: CDR1 SGHRS and CDR2 YFSETQ. J was trimmed by 1 base and V by 4 bases; bases with no gene match: 9. Written as DNA, the CDR3 is TGCGCCAGCAGCCGGGGGACAGGCCCTACGAACACTGAAGCTTTCTTT. As protein: CASSRGTGPTNTEAFF.

This clonotype has ten or more counts. The V call is TRBV28, the J call TRBJ1-4; a weak D match, TRBD1 (5 bases). Germline lookup yields CDR1 MDHEN and CDR2 SYDVKM. The V end was cut by 4 bases, the J end by 7 bases, with 13 bases between. CDR3 length: 14 residues. CDR3 loop: CASSSGTDREKLFF. CDR3 nucleotide sequence: TGTGCCAGCAGTTCCGGGACCGACCGTGAAAAACTGTTTTTT.

This clonotype was recorded many times. This chain joins TRBV7-9 and TRBJ2-3; 10 bases are a match to TRBD2. V was pared by 1 base and J by 2 bases, with 3 bases of the junction left unmatched. Germline V gene data show CDR1 as SEHNR and CDR2 as FQNEAQ (reference sequence). This CDR3 spans 16 amino acids. The CDR3 DNA is TGTGCCAGCAGCTTAGAACTAGCGGGGTCCACAGATACGCAGTATTTT. Translation: CASSLELAGSTDTQYF.

This clonotype was detected many times. The J gene is TRBJ1-1, the V gene TRBV12-3 or TRBV12-4; no clear D gene. Trimming shortened V by 5 bases and J by 0 bases, and 10 bases separated the two germline ends. The CDR3 runs 14 residues. CDR3: CASSPGLVNTEAFF. The CDR3 nucleotides read TGTGCCAGCAGTCCCGGACTGGTGAACACTGAAGCTTTCTTT.

This clonotype was seen many times. V and J are TRBV28 and TRBJ2-7; 8 nucleotides agree with TRBD1. J was trimmed by 0 bases and V by 5 bases; bases with no gene match: 9. Germline V gives CDR1 MDHEN, CDR2 SYDVKM. CDR3 length equals 16 residues. The CDR3 nucleotides read TGTGCCAGCAGTCCCATTCGGACAGGGAGCTCCTACGAGCAGTACTTC. Protein sequence: CASSPIRTGSSYEQYF.

This clonotype was detected ten times or more. The genes are TRBV3-1 and TRBJ2-2, with D uncertain. The germline V gene has CDR1 LGHDT and CDR2 YNNKEL (reference sequence). CDR3 length: 13 residues. V was shortened by 1 base and J by 6 bases, with 6 bases between the two germline ends. The CDR3 DNA reads TGTGCCAGCAGCCAAGTTGGGTCCGGGGAGCTGTTTTTT. It translates to CASSQVGSGELFF.

The chain links TRBV2 to TRBJ1-5, with 8 bases identical to TRBD1. With V trimmed by 7 bases and J by 6 bases, 5 bases remained unmatched. The CDR3 totals 13 residues. Germline CDR1 reads SNHLY; CDR2 reads FYNNEI. CDR3 protein: CASKDRVSQPQHF. CDR3 sequence (DNA): TGTGCCAGCAAGGACAGGGTCAGTCAGCCCCAGCATTTT.

This clonotype showed up many times. V is TRBV18 and J is TRBJ2-1, with D unresolved. There are 17 residues in the CDR3. CDR1 is KGHSH and CDR2 is LQKENI in the germline V gene. V lost 3 bases, J lost 4 bases, and 19 bases lay in between. CDR3 protein: CASSPVLRRPLYNEQFF. The CDR3 DNA reads TGTGCCAGCTCACCCGTTTTGCGGCGGCCACTATACAATGAGCAGTTCTTC.

In its sample, this clonotype was seen many times. V is TRBV18 and J is TRBJ2-3; D is undetermined. CDR1 is KGHSH, CDR2 LQKENI, per germline. CDR3 size: 14 residues. V lost 0 bases, J lost 0 bases, and 4 bases lay in between. In DNA form, the CDR3 reads TGTGCCAGCTCACCACCCGCTAGCACAGATACGCAGTATTTT. Translation: CASSPPASTDTQYF.

The V call is TRBV19, the J call TRBJ1-1; D possibly corresponds to TRBD1 (6 bases). Germline CDR1 LNHDA, CDR2 SQIVND (reference sequence). CDR3 length equals 15 residues. Trimming removed 3 bases at V and 0 bases at J, with 11 bases between. The CDR3 coding sequence is TGTGCCAGTAGTATCGATCAGGGGTTGAACACTGAAGCTTTCTTT. Protein sequence: CASSIDQGLNTEAFF.

This clonotype was detected a few times. The V and J genes are TRBV4-2 and TRBJ2-2; no definite D call. The germline V and J ends were trimmed by 3 bases and 7 bases, with 12 bases remaining between them. The CDR3 totals 14 residues. Germline V CDR1 and CDR2: LGHNA, YNFKEQ. CDR3 sequence (DNA): TGTGCCAGCAGCCATTGGCCTGGGGACGGGGAGCTGTTTTTT. Its translation is CASSHWPGDGELFF.

The sample holds a few counts of this clonotype. The V gene is TRBV25-1, the J gene TRBJ1-5; D is unresolved. V was trimmed by 3 bases and J by 0 bases, leaving 9 bases between them. CDR1 is MGHDK, CDR2 SYGVNS, per germline. CDR3 length: 15 amino acids. In DNA form, the CDR3 reads TGTGCCAGCAGTGATACAGCTTATAGCAATCAGCCCCAGCATTTT. Protein: CASSDTAYSNQPQHF.

The chain is built from TRBV20-1 and TRBJ1-2; TRBD1 agrees at 9 bases. CDR1 and CDR2 (germline): DFQATT, SNEGSKA (reference sequence). The length of the CDR3 is 13 residues. The junction had 11 bases not matched to a gene; V was cut back by 5 bases and J by 10 bases. The CDR3 is CSASRRDRVDYTF. The CDR3 DNA reads as TGCAGTGCTTCACGCCGGGACAGGGTAGACTACACCTTC.

In the case of this clonotype: It may be a read error: a sequence one base away is much more abundant. This chain uses TRBV20-1 with TRBJ1-1; TRBD1 matches at 7 bases. CDR1 is DFQATT and CDR2 is SNEGSKA in the germline V gene (reference sequence). The CDR3 consists of 14 residues. The CDR3 here is CSARDPGGDTGAFF. In DNA form, the CDR3 reads TGCAGTGCTAGAGACCCAGGGGGAGACACTGGAGCTTTCTTT.

In its sample, this clonotype was seen many times. The chain links TRBV30 to TRBJ1-5; TRBD1 agrees at 7 bases. The CDR3 is 15 amino acids. V dropped 1 base and J dropped 4; count of bases not matched to a gene: 7. CDR1 is GTSNPN, CDR2 SVGIG, per germline (reference sequence). This CDR3 reads CAWSAPDRRNQPQHF. In DNA, the CDR3 is TGTGCCTGGAGTGCCCCGGACAGGAGAAATCAGCCCCAGCATTTT. The entire variable domain, with the rest obtained from reference TRBV30 and TRBJ1-5, is as follows: SQTIHQWPATLVQPVGSPLSLECTVEGTSNPNLYWYRQAAGRGLQLLFYSVGIGQISSEVPQNLSASRPQDRQFILSSKKLLLSDSGFYLCAWSAPDRRNQPQHFGDGTRLSIL.

V gene TRBV9 combines with J gene TRBJ1-5, with 11 positions matching TRBD1. This CDR3 is built from 20 residues. Per germline, CDR1 SGDLS and CDR2 YYNGEE. V shed 3 bases and J 3 bases; nucleotides not matched to a gene: 17. This CDR3 reads CASSGKVYRDRGDTNQPQHF. The CDR3 bases are TGTGCCAGCAGCGGGAAGGTGTATCGGGACAGGGGGGATACCAATCAGCCCCAGCATTTT.

This sequence joins TRBV5-1 and TRBJ1-1; a weak D match, TRBD1 (6 bases). Looked up from germline, CDR1 is SGHRS and CDR2 is YFSETQ. Trimming shortened V by 2 bases and J by 7 bases, and 15 bases separated the two germline ends. The CDR3 runs to 14 residues. CDR3 nucleotide sequence: TGCGCCAGCAGCTTTAGTACAGGGCAATATGAAGCTTTCTTT. Its translation: CASSFSTGQYEAFF.